The clone carrying this TCR beta chain was picked up one time. Its specificity is not known. This record belongs to a study of cytomegalovirus exposure and HLA in healthy donors. Overall study: Around 85 million unique TCR sequences came from HLA-typed donors in an early release. Study-wide points: Productive rates of about 90% or about 30% were seen for most TCR beta V segments in an earlier analysis.

The primer mix had 60 Vbeta and 13 Jbeta primers. Profiling relied on immunoSEQ multiplex PCR, and the TCRdb table lists in-frame clones only, not all of them. This table holds 90,000 to 150,000 clones, roughly 65% found once. Germline V lookup: CDR1 MNHEY, CDR2 SVGAGI. CDR3 length equals 14 residues. With 6 bases clipped from V and 7 bases from J, the junction kept 7 bases outside the gene matches. The chain combines TRBV6-5 with TRBJ1-4; 8 bases map to TRBD1. The sequencing sample was made of PBMCs. The clonotype originates from a man between 40 and 49 years old in good health and CMV-seropositive. CDR3: CASSLQGASEKLFF. DNA for the CDR3: TGTGCCAGCAGCCTTCAGGGGGCCTCTGAAAAACTGTTTTTT.